The next 6 T cell receptor beta chains were all read from a single sample in a study of cytomegalovirus exposure and HLA in healthy donors. Primers included in the PCR were 60 Vbeta and 13 Jbeta primers. Libraries were prepared by immunoSEQ multiplex PCR; TCRdb keeps only in-frame clonotypes and omits some of them. Of about 98,000 clones listed, around 80% are singletons. Source material: PBMCs. The receptors shown here come from a man between 40 and 49 years old in good health and CMV-seronegative.

The chain recombines TRBV7-9 with TRBJ2-3; 9 bases are shared with TRBD1. Germline V gene data show CDR1 as SEHNR and CDR2 as FQNEAQ (reference sequence). The CDR3 length is 15 residues. Trimming removed 5 bases from V and 3 bases from J; junction bases left unmatched: 6. Here the CDR3 reads CASSPATGGTDTQYF. The CDR3 region has the DNA TGTGCCAGCAGCCCAGCGACAGGGGGAACAGATACGCAGTATTTT.

This clone has just a few counts. Other DNA sequences in this specimen translate into the identical CDR3. The chain links TRBV12-5 to TRBJ1-2; 7 positions match TRBD1. The germline gives CDR1 LGHNT, CDR2 FRNRAP. This CDR3 region has 15 residues. Trimming removed 5 bases from V and 4 bases from J; junction bases left unmatched: 10. In nucleotides, the CDR3 is TGTGCTAGTGGTGAAGACAGGGTTTTCGGCTATGGCTACACCTTC. This gives the protein CASGEDRVFGYGYTF.

The gene calls are TRBV11-3 and TRBJ2-7; 11 bases match TRBD1. The CDR3 covers 15 residues. Germline CDR1 is SGHNT and CDR2 is YENEEA. J was trimmed by 5 bases and V by 1 base; bases with no gene match: 4. The chain's CDR3 is CASSLGGTGGHEQYF. CDR3 nucleotides: TGTGCCAGCAGCTTAGGCGGGACAGGGGGGCACGAGCAGTACTTC.

V gene TRBV27 combines with J gene TRBJ2-7, with TRBD1 matching 8 bases. The CDR3 has 15 amino acids. CDR1 and CDR2 from the germline V gene are MNHEY and SMNVEV (reference sequence). After removal of 4 bases from V and 2 bases from J, the junction contained 7 bases not matched to a gene. CDR3 residues: CASSSRTGPPYEQYF. CDR3 coding DNA: TGTGCCAGCAGTTCCCGGACAGGGCCTCCCTACGAGCAGTACTTC.

The chain uses TRBV7-2 and TRBJ2-5; D ambiguous. Matching the DNA end better, TRBJ2-7 makes the J call doubtful. The length of the CDR3 is 12 residues. Germline loops: CDR1 SGHTA, CDR2 FQGNSA. CDR3 sequence reads: CASSPNTYEQYF. The CDR3 nucleotides read TGTGCCAGCAGCCCTAATACCTACGAGCAGTACTTC.

The chain carries TRBV7-8 and TRBJ2-2; D gene ambiguous. V was pared by 5 bases and J by 4 bases, with 8 bases between. Germline CDR1 SGHVS, CDR2 FQNEAQ. The CDR3 spans 13 residues. CDR3 protein: CASSIQVTGELFF. DNA for the CDR3: TGTGCCAGCAGCATACAAGTCACCGGGGAGCTGTTTTTT.